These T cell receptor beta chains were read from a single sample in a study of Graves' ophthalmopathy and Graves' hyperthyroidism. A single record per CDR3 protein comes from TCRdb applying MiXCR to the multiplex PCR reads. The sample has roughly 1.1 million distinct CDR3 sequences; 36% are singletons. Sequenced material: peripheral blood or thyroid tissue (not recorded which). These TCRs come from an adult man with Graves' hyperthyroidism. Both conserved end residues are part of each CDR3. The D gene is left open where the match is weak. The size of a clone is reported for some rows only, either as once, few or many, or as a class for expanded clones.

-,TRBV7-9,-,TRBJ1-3,TGTGCCAGCAGCCCCTCCGGTTATACGTCTTCTGGAAACACCATATATTTT,CASSPSGYTSSGNTIYF
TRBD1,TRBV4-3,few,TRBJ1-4,TGCGCCAGCAGCCAAGATAGATCGGGACAGGGGGTTGAAAAACTGTTTTTT,CASSQDRSGQGVEKLFF
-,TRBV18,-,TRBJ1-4,TGTGCCAGCTCACCAATGACAGCCAAACCGGAAAAACTGTTTTTT,CASSPMTAKPEKLFF
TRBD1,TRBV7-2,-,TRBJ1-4,TGTGCCAGCAGCTTAGTAGGGACAGGGAAACTGTTTTTT,CASSLVGTGKLFF
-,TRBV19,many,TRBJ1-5,TGTGCCAGTACAAGTGCTGGTAGCAATCAGCCCCAGCATTTT,CASTSAGSNQPQHF
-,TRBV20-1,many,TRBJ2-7,TGCAGTGCTAGAGTGTCCGGATCCTACGAGCAGTACTTC,CSARVSGSYEQYF
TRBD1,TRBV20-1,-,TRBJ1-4,TGCAGTGCTAGAGATTTTGGGACAGGGACTAATGAAAAACTGTTTTTT,CSARDFGTGTNEKLFF
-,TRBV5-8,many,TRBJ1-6,TGTGCCAGCAGCTTCTTGCAGGTCGGCTCACCCCTCCACTTT,CASSFLQVGSPLHF
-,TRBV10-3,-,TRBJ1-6,TGTGCCAGCAGTTACAGGTCGGGTGGCGACAGGCATGGATCACCCCTCCACTTT,CASSYRSGGDRHGSPLHF
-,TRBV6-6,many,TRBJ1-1,TGTGCCAGCTTAGCTAGCACTGAAGCTTTCTTT,CASLASTEAFF
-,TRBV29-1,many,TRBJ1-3,TGCAGCGCTCGGGACGGATCAACTGGAAACACCATATATTTT,CSARDGSTGNTIYF
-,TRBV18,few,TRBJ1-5,TGTGCCAGCTCACCGCTCCGGACAGAAGCTCAGCCCCAGCATTTT,CASSPLRTEAQPQHF
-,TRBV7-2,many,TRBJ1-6,TGTGCCAGCAGCTTAGTCCCGGACTATAATTCACCCCTCCACTTT,CASSLVPDYNSPLHF
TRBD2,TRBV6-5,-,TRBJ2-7,TGTGCCAGCAGTTACTCGCGGGGGGCATCGGGGGAGCAGTACTTC,CASSYSRGASGEQYF
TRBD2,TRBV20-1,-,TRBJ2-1,TGCAGTGCTAGACGAACTAGCGGGGGGGCCGGTGAGCAGTTCTTC,CSARRTSGGAGEQFF
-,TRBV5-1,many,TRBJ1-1,TGTGCCAGTAGTCTCACAGGGCGAACTGAAGCTTTCTTT,CASSLTGRTEAFF
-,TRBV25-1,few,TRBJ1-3,TGTGCCAGCAGGGGTACAGGTTCGGGAAACACCATATATTTT,CASRGTGSGNTIYF
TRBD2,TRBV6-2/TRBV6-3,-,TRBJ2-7,TGTGCCAGCAGCCTCCACGGACTAGCGGGGGGCTACGAGCAGTACTTC,CASSLHGLAGGYEQYF
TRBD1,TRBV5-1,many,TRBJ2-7,TGCGCCAGCAGCGGCGGACAGGGAATGTCCTACGAGCAGTACTTC,CASSGGQGMSYEQYF
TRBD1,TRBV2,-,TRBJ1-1,TGTGCCAGCAGGGGCGGGATAGGGGGCGGGATAGCTTTCTTT,CASRGGIGGGIAFF
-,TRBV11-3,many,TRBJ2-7,TGTGCCAGCAGCCCGCCCGGGACATTCGTCCACGAGCAGTACTTC,CASSPPGTFVHEQYF
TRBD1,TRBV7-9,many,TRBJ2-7,TGTGCCAGCAGCGGGACGCAGGGGGCCCCCTACGAGCAGTACTTC,CASSGTQGAPYEQYF
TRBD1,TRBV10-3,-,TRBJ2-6,TGTGCCATCAGTGACCATGACAGGGTGAACGTCCTGACTTTC,CAISDHDRVNVLTF
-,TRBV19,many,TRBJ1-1,TGTGCCAGTAGCTCAGGAGGGGTGTCGCGCACTGAAGCTTTCTTT,CASSSGGVSRTEAFF
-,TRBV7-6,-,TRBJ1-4,TGTGCCAGCAGCGCTCCTTTGAGGGACGGGAATGAAAAACTGTTTTTT,CASSAPLRDGNEKLFF
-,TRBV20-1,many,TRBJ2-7,TGCAGTGCTAGAGCCCAGACAGGTTACGAGCAGTACTTC,CSARAQTGYEQYF
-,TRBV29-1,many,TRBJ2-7,TGCAGCGTTGAAGAGACAGAGGGCTACGAGCAGTACTTC,CSVEETEGYEQYF
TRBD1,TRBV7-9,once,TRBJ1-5,TGCGCCAGCAGCCAAGACTCGGGACAGGGCCATCAGCCCCAGCATTTT,CASSQDSGQGHQPQHF
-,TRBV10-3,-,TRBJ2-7,TGTGCCATCAGCAGCCTAAGCGGGCCCCGAGGCAACGAGCAGTACTTC,CAISSLSGPRGNEQYF
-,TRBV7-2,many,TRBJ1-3,TGTGCCAGCAGCTTAGGGAACTCTGGAAACACCATATATTTT,CASSLGNSGNTIYF
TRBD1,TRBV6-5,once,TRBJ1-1,TGTGCCAGCAGTTACTCGGGGACAGGGGCTGAAGCTTTCTTT,CASSYSGTGAEAFF
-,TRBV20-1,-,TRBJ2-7,TGCAGTGCTGAGGGGGGAGTCTACGAGCAGTACTTC,CSAEGGVYEQYF
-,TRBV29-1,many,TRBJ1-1,TGCAGCGCCGTCAGGGTGAACACTGAAGCTTTCTTT,CSAVRVNTEAFF
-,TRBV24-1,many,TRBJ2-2,TGTGCCACCAGTGAGCCGGTACGGGGCGGGGAGCTGTTTTTT,CATSEPVRGGELFF
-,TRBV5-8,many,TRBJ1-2,TGTGCCAGCAGCTTGTCCGTAGTCAACTCTGGCTACACCTTC,CASSLSVVNSGYTF
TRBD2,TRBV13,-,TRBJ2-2,TGTGCCAGCACCTTCGGACTAGCGGGAGTGGTCAGCACCGGGGAGCTGTTTTTT,CASTFGLAGVVSTGELFF
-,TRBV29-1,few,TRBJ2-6,TGCAGCGTTGTGGTCCTGGGCCCCTCTGGGGCCAACGTCCTGACTTTC,CSVVVLGPSGANVLTF
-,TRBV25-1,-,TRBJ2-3,TGTGCCAGCAGTGATGGCGGGACTTCCACAGATACGCAGTATTTT,CASSDGGTSTDTQYF